This T cell receptor (beta chain) was sequenced for a study of CD8+CD57+ T cells in acquired aplastic anemia. For the study at large: Sorted CD4+ and CD8+ cells gave a mean 3.2 ug DNA, range about 0.19 to 27.4 ug. Findings and limits, study-wide: Patients and controls shared 25 to 30 CD8+ CDR3 sequences, which appeared highly expressed in patients and within their immunodominant clones. Patients showed no significant difference from controls in CD8+ Simpson's diversity.

The CDR3 extends over 14 amino acids. Germline CDR1 ENHRY, CDR2 SYGVKD. Trimming removed 8 bases from V and 6 bases from J, with 20 bases in between. Sequenced patients had shown CD8+CD57+ cell expansion by flow cytometry. Concerning this clonotype: Its antigen is still unknown.

Investigators profiled TCR beta VDJ and CDR3 from genomic DNA template. TCRdb called the reads again in MiXCR, with one record for every CDR3 protein. The sample has roughly 250,000 distinct CDR3 sequences; around 82% are singletons. The origin of this receptor is a human donor with aplastic anemia. The source material was sorted CD4+, CD8+, or CD8+CD57+ T cells (not recorded which) from PBMCs. V and J are TRBV10-3 and TRBJ2-7; weak D call: TRBD2 (6 bases). CDR3 in amino acids: CAIRPEGIASEQYF. The CDR3 DNA follows: TGTGCCATCCGCCCGGAGGGTATAGCTTCCGAGCAGTACTTC.